This T cell receptor beta chain was recovered during a study of OX40 agonist ivuxolimab in advanced cancers. Notes on the study in general: The expanded peripheral T cells' antigen specificity was not determined.

Produced via immunoSEQ multiplex PCR; TCRdb's table is partial and in-frame only. The top ten hold approximately 1.8% of the sample, which has 50,000 to 65,000 clones, over 80% seen once. To note about this clone: Its antigen remains unknown.

Germline trimming cut 7 bases from V and 0 bases from J; bases unmatched to any gene: 8. Germline V gives CDR1 MDHEN, CDR2 SYDVKM. This CDR3 has 15 residues. The investigators sampled blood at baseline, at cycle 4 day 1, and at cycle 7 day 1. The V gene is TRBV28, the J gene TRBJ1-2; 7 nucleotides align to TRBD1. The receptor was isolated from an adult with an advanced solid tumor such as melanoma, head and neck, liver or kidney cancer. Sequencing was performed on CD4+ or CD8+ T cells sorted from blood, taken in a trial of the OX40 agonist ivuxolimab. The DNA for the CDR3 is TGTGCCAGCACCCCAACAGGGGACCCTAACTATGGCTACACCTTC. The encoded protein is CASTPTGDPNYGYTF.